One sample yielded the 15 T cell receptor beta chains listed below, sequenced in a study of blood T cell repertoires in COVID-19. Assay used: immunoSEQ multiplex PCR; TCRdb lists only in-frame clones, some missing. This table holds under 550,000 clones, 85% to 90% found once. The sequencing input was peripheral blood. The source is a man younger than 30 with COVID-19, enrolled during active disease.

The chain links TRBV27 to TRBJ1-1; D is ambiguous. This CDR3 has 15 residues. V was trimmed by 5 bases and J by 0 bases, leaving 13 bases between them. CDR1 is MNHEY and CDR2 is SMNVEV in the germline V gene (reference sequence). The CDR3 sequence: CASSEHISMNTEAFF. The CDR3 bases are TGTGCCAGCAGTGAACACATCTCCATGAACACTGAAGCTTTCTTT.

This chain links TRBV5-1 with TRBJ1-4, with 10 bases lining up with TRBD1. CDR1 SGHRS and CDR2 YFSETQ come from the germline V gene. V was clipped by 3 bases and J by 3 bases; unmatched bases: 5. The CDR3 spans 16 residues. In nucleotides, the CDR3 is TGCGCCAGCAGCTCCGGGACAGGGGTCTCTAATGAAAAACTGTTTTTT. This codes for CASSSGTGVSNEKLFF.

The rearrangement uses TRBV16 and TRBJ1-5, with TRBD1 matching 9 bases. The length of the CDR3 is 15 residues. Germline lookup yields CDR1 KGHSY and CDR2 FQNENV. V shed 2 bases, J shed 1 base, and the junction held 0 bases outside the gene matches. In nucleotides, the CDR3 is TGTGCCAGCAGCCAAGGACAGGGGAGCAATCAGCCCCAGCATTTT. Residues: CASSQGQGSNQPQHF.

The chain recombines TRBV7-9 with TRBJ2-7; TRBD2 matches at 8 bases. The germline gives CDR1 SEHNR, CDR2 FQNEAQ (reference sequence). V was clipped by 5 bases and J by 0 bases; unmatched bases: 3. The CDR3 sequence is 14 residues long. This CDR3 reads CASSPGTSSYEQYF. CDR3 in DNA: TGTGCCAGCAGCCCCGGGACTAGCTCCTACGAGCAGTACTTC.

This clone appeared a few times. This chain uses TRBV5-4 with TRBJ2-2; D possibly corresponds to TRBD1 (5 bases). The CDR3 totals 12 residues. V lost 8 bases and J 7 bases, leaving 12 bases between the germline ends. CDR1 SGHNT and CDR2 YYREEE come from the germline V gene (reference sequence). CDR3 bases: TGTGCCAGTGGGGCCTCATACGGGGAGCTGTTTTTT. This encodes CASGASYGELFF. Full variable domain (outside the CDR3, taken from reference TRBV5-4 and TRBJ2-2): ETGVTQSPTHLIKTRGQQVTLRCSSQSGHNTVSWYQQALGQGPQFIFQYYREEENGRGNFPPRFSGLQFPNYSSELNVNALELDDSALYLCASGASYGELFFGEGSRLTVL.

This clone was picked up a small number of times. J is TRBJ2-5 and V is TRBV2; possible D gene TRBD1, 6 bases. The germline V gene encodes CDR1 SNHLY and CDR2 FYNNEI. V lost 3 bases and J 7 bases, leaving 18 bases between the germline ends. CDR3 size: 15 residues. CDR3 amino acids: CASSDGQTGEGTQYF. CDR3 DNA: TGTGCCAGCAGTGATGGTCAGACAGGAGAAGGGACCCAGTACTTC.

The genes are TRBV13 and TRBJ2-1; 8 nucleotides agree with TRBD2. Germline V lookup: CDR1 PRHDT, CDR2 FYEKMQ (reference sequence). CDR3 size: 15 residues. The V and J ends lost 4 bases and 2 bases, in that order; junction bases with no gene match: 4. The CDR3 protein is CASSSSGSPYNEQFF. The CDR3, as DNA: TGTGCCAGCAGCTCCAGCGGGAGCCCCTACAATGAGCAGTTCTTC.

V usage is TRBV7-9 and J usage is TRBJ1-5; 9 nucleotides match TRBD1. Germline trimming cut 5 bases from V and 7 bases from J; bases unmatched to any gene: 12. The V gene's germline CDR1 is SEHNR and CDR2 FQNEAQ (reference sequence). The CDR3 has 16 amino acids. CDR3: CASSPGGTGNHQPQHF. The CDR3 region has the DNA TGTGCCAGCAGCCCCGGTGGGACAGGGAACCACCAGCCCCAGCATTTT.

The chain links TRBV12-3 or TRBV12-4 to TRBJ2-5; D is possibly TRBD2 (6 bases). Trimming cost V 7 bases and J 1 base, with 10 bases left between them. The CDR3 is 13 residues long. The CDR3 DNA follows: TGTGCCAGCACCCAGCGGGCCCAAGAGACCCAGTACTTC. Its translation is CASTQRAQETQYF.

This clone is a singleton in its sample. The gene calls are TRBV2 and TRBJ2-7; 8 positions agree with TRBD1. The J segment lost 1 base and the V segment lost 0 bases, leaving 5 bases of the junction unmatched. The CDR3 consists of 16 residues. Germline V CDR1 and CDR2: SNHLY, FYNNEI. CDR3 in amino acids: CASSEAPQGVSYEQYF. For the CDR3, the DNA is TGTGCCAGCAGTGAAGCCCCACAGGGGGTATCCTACGAGCAGTACTTC. Using reference TRBV2 and TRBJ2-7 for the parts outside the CDR3, the full variable domain is EPEVTQTPSHQVTQMGQEVILRCVPISNHLYFYWYRQILGQKVEFLVSFYNNEISEKSEIFDDQFSVERPDGSNFTLKIRSTKLEDSAMYFCASSEAPQGVSYEQYFGPGTRLTVT.

The chain carries TRBV7-8 and TRBJ2-5, with a weak D call TRBD2 (5 bases). The germline V and J ends were trimmed by 5 bases and 9 bases, with 19 bases remaining between them. Per the germline V gene, CDR1 is SGHVS and CDR2 is FQNEAQ. The CDR3 consists of 14 residues. The CDR3 protein is CASSGTWTPGAQYF. CDR3 DNA: TGTGCCAGCAGCGGCACTTGGACTCCCGGGGCCCAGTACTTC.

V and J are TRBV28 and TRBJ1-4; TRBD1 aligns across 10 bases. CDR3 length: 15 amino acids. Germline V lookup: CDR1 MDHEN, CDR2 SYDVKM. The V and J ends lost 5 bases and 5 bases, in that order; junction bases with no gene match: 5. CDR3: CASSRQGAGNEKLFF. CDR3 coding DNA: TGTGCCAGCAGTCGACAGGGGGCCGGGAATGAAAAACTGTTTTTT.

This clone was seen a single time. This chain links TRBV25-1 with TRBJ2-7; a possible D gene is TRBD2 (5 bases). CDR1 MGHDK and CDR2 SYGVNS come from the germline V gene. Trimming took off 5 bases at V and 6 bases at J, with 20 bases between the two ends. The CDR3 covers 15 residues. CDR3 in DNA: TGTGCCAGCAGTCGCGGACGGGGTACAGTTAGCGAGCAGTACTTC. Protein sequence: CASSRGRGTVSEQYF.

V is TRBV5-1 and J is TRBJ2-5; D unresolved. With 1 base removed from V and 2 bases from J, the gap between germline ends came to 6 bases. The CDR3 spans 13 residues. The germline CDR1 and CDR2 sequences are SGHRS and YFSETQ. The DNA of the CDR3 is TGCGCCAGCAGCTTGACTCCACAAGAGACCCAGTACTTC. This gives the protein CASSLTPQETQYF.

The chain joins TRBV27 to TRBJ2-3; 7 nucleotides match TRBD2. Germline CDR1 reads MNHEY; CDR2 reads SMNVEV (reference sequence). V shed 5 bases, J shed 5 bases, and the junction held 7 bases outside the gene matches. The CDR3 has 14 residues. The CDR3 sequence is CASSPRTRRDTQYF. The CDR3 DNA reads TGTGCCAGCAGTCCGAGGACTAGAAGAGATACGCAGTATTTT.